This T cell receptor (beta chain) was sequenced for a study of shared clonotypes between healthy human individuals. Study at large: The composition of the donors was two women and three men aged 18 to 49.

Germline assignment: CDR1 SGHDN and CDR2 FVKESK. The CDR3 is made up of 14 amino acids. V was pared by 3 bases and J by 1 base, with 9 bases between. Measured with immunoSEQ multiplex PCR; TCRdb has only the in-frame clones, and not every one. The table lists some 2,000,000 clones, nearly 97% of them singletons. Overall study findings and caveats: Among donors, clonotype sharing was expected to be affected by sequencing depth. As a rule, naive subsets had a larger estimated richness than memory subsets. Around 4.9% of naive CD4 clonotypes were shared across several donors.

As regards this clone: Its antigen is unknown.

Specimen: naive CD4+ T cells sorted from blood. The subset: CD45RA+ positively selected. The chain carries TRBV14 and TRBJ1-1, with D possibly matching TRBD1 (5 bases). The clonotype originates from a man aged 18 to 29 in good health. In DNA, the CDR3 is TGTGCCAGCAGCCACTTGGACAAGAACACTGAAGCTTTCTTT. As protein: CASSHLDKNTEAFF.